This passage covers 25 T cell receptor beta chains from one sample sequenced in a study of spatial heterogeneity in lung cancer. The time point is: sample taken at primary tumor resection. General study results and limits: Counts that tracked tumor mutation counts were those of expanded intratumoral alpha and beta TCRs.

Their antigens remain unidentified. TCRdb reprocessed the 5' RACE reads with MiXCR, giving one entry per CDR3 protein. The sample holds about 2,000 distinct CDR3 sequences, roughly 1.1% seen once. The material sequenced was lung tumor tissue, taken at surgery. The receptors originated from a male donor with early-stage non-small cell lung cancer.

This clonotype counts as medium-sized. The chain recombines TRBV20-1 with TRBJ1-1, with 8 bases identical to TRBD1. CDR1 and CDR2 from the germline V gene are DFQATT and SNEGSKA (reference sequence). This CDR3 comprises 11 residues. The J segment lost 11 bases and the V segment lost 2 bases, leaving 4 bases of the junction unmatched. CDR3 DNA sequence: TGCAGTGCTAGACAGGGGGCGCGGGCTTTCTTT. Its translation is CSARQGARAFF.

This clonotype is classed as medium-sized. The chain employs TRBV5-1 and TRBJ2-7; D might be TRBD2 (6 bases). CDR1 is SGHRS, CDR2 YFSETQ, per germline. The CDR3 is 14 residues long. Deletions cut 4 bases from V and 6 bases from J, with 17 bases between. The CDR3 sequence: CASSGGTVEFEQYF. The CDR3 DNA reads TGCGCCAGCAGCGGCGGGACGGTTGAGTTCGAGCAGTACTTC.

This clonotype is classed as medium-sized (0.01 to 0.1%). This chain uses TRBV12-3 or TRBV12-4 with TRBJ2-1; TRBD2 matches at 8 bases. Trimming at V came to 4 bases and at J to 0 bases, leaving 11 bases not matched to a gene. This CDR3 region has 18 residues. Here the CDR3 DNA reads TGTGCCAGCAGTTCCGCCGGGACTAGGCGGTCCTCCTACAATGAGCAGTTCTTC. Its translation: CASSSAGTRRSSYNEQFF.

This clonotype is medium-sized (0.01 to 0.1%) within its sample. The chain recombines TRBV18 with TRBJ2-5; the D call may be TRBD1 or TRBD2 (5 bases each). CDR1 KGHSH and CDR2 LQKENI come from the germline V gene. The CDR3 spans 14 residues. V lost 3 bases, J lost 2 bases, and 10 bases lay in between. CDR3 sequence reads: CASSPSGGQETQYF. As DNA, the CDR3 is TGTGCCAGCTCACCGTCTGGGGGACAAGAGACCCAGTACTTC.

This clonotype is labeled large. The CDR3 region is CASGRAGELDNEQFF. In nucleotides, the CDR3 is TGTGCCAGCGGACGGGCGGGAGAGTTAGACAATGAGCAGTTCTTC. The V and J genes are TRBV6-6 and TRBJ2-1; 7 bases match TRBD2. The CDR3 is 15 residues long. CDR1 is MNHNY and CDR2 is SVGAGI in the germline V gene (reference sequence). With V trimmed by 8 bases and J by 5 bases, 12 bases remained unmatched.

Within the sample, this clonotype is medium-sized. The chain couples TRBV7-9 to TRBJ2-3; D is possibly TRBD2 (6 bases). Trimming removed 5 bases at V and 4 bases at J, with 10 bases between. The V gene's germline CDR1 is SEHNR and CDR2 FQNEAQ (reference sequence). The length of the CDR3 is 13 residues. The DNA of the CDR3 is TGTGCCAGCAGCGGGGGACTCGCAGATACGCAGTATTTT. This codes for CASSGGLADTQYF.

This clonotype is termed medium-sized. V and J are TRBV12-3 or TRBV12-4 and TRBJ1-3, with D hard to call. Trimming took off 6 bases at V and 0 bases at J, with 12 bases between the two ends. CDR3 size: 15 residues. The CDR3 here is CASRPWKSSGNTIYF. CDR3 bases: TGTGCCAGCAGACCCTGGAAAAGCTCTGGAAACACCATATATTTT.

This clonotype is judged medium-sized. The rearrangement uses TRBV12-3 or TRBV12-4 and TRBJ1-1, with a weak D call TRBD1 (6 bases). The germline V and J ends were trimmed by 5 bases and 0 bases, with 10 bases remaining between them. This CDR3 contains 14 residues. Written as DNA, the CDR3 is TGTGCCAGCAGTCTTAGGGGGATGAACACTGAAGCTTTCTTT. Amino acid sequence: CASSLRGMNTEAFF.

This clonotype was counted ten times or more. V usage is TRBV11-2 and J usage is TRBJ1-2; perhaps TRBD1 as D (5 bases). Germline lookup yields CDR1 SGHAT and CDR2 FQNNGV. The CDR3 runs 15 residues. The V end lost 5 bases, the J end lost 8 bases, and 21 bases lay between the germline ends. The CDR3 loop reads CASSPRDYGRGGYTF. The DNA of the CDR3 is TGTGCCAGCAGCCCCAGGGATTACGGAAGGGGAGGCTACACCTTC.

By share, this clonotype ranks as medium-sized. V is TRBV10-2 and J is TRBJ1-2; no firm D call. Trimming removed 6 bases at V and 6 bases at J, with 14 bases between. The CDR3 has 13 amino acids. Germline assignment: CDR1 WSHSY and CDR2 SAAADI. In DNA, the CDR3 is TGCGCCAGCAGGACAACCGACTCTAATGGCTACACCTTC. It encodes CASRTTDSNGYTF.

This clonotype is labeled medium-sized. The chain is built from TRBV5-6 and TRBJ2-1; either TRBD1 or TRBD2 may fit D (5 bases each). Trimming stripped 0 bases from V and 1 base from J, with 17 bases between. The CDR3 is 18 amino acids. Germline CDR1 is SGHDT and CDR2 is YYEEEE. CDR3 sequence: CASSLEVRGWGSYNEQFF. CDR3 nucleotides: TGTGCCAGCAGCTTGGAGGTTCGCGGGTGGGGGTCCTACAATGAGCAGTTCTTC.

This clonotype is judged medium-sized. The chain joins TRBV6-1 to TRBJ2-5; D unclear. Trimming removed 6 bases from V and 2 bases from J, with 10 bases in between. The CDR3 consists of 13 residues. Germline CDR1 MNHNS, CDR2 SASEGT. Here the CDR3 reads CASSKIGQETQYF. In nucleotides, the CDR3 is TGTGCCAGCAGCAAAATTGGGCAAGAGACCCAGTACTTC.

This clonotype is labeled medium-sized. V and J are TRBV29-1 and TRBJ2-3; tentatively, D is TRBD2 (5 bases). The germline V gene encodes CDR1 SQVTM and CDR2 ANQGSEA. V was cut by 4 bases and J by 0 bases, with 11 bases left in between. This CDR3 spans 14 amino acids. CDR3: CSVGLLPSTDTQYF. CDR3 in DNA: TGCAGCGTTGGACTATTGCCTAGCACAGATACGCAGTATTTT.

By sample share, this clonotype is medium-sized. This chain's CDR3 is CASSLSSEQFF. The CDR3 bases are TGTGCCAGCAGCTTATCTAGTGAGCAGTTCTTC. V usage is TRBV11-2 and J usage is TRBJ2-1; D remains unclear. Germline V lookup: CDR1 SGHAT, CDR2 FQNNGV. The V end was cut by 2 bases, the J end by 9 bases, with 5 bases between. This CDR3 is 11 amino acids long.

This clonotype is categorized as large. The V gene is TRBV2, the J gene TRBJ2-1; 7 bases align to TRBD1. V was pared by 2 bases and J by 4 bases, with 2 bases of the junction left unmatched. This CDR3 contains 14 residues. Germline V gene data show CDR1 as SNHLY and CDR2 as FYNNEI. The CDR3 coding sequence is TGTGCCAGCAGTGAATGGACAGGTTACAATGAGCAGTTCTTC. This gives the protein CASSEWTGYNEQFF.

This clonotype is termed large. This chain uses TRBV5-1 with TRBJ1-4; tentatively, D is TRBD1 (5 bases). With 2 bases removed from V and 8 bases from J, the gap between germline ends came to 13 bases. This CDR3 has 14 residues. From germline, CDR1 is SGHRS and CDR2 YFSETQ. This CDR3 reads CASSFGTPGEKLFF. The CDR3 DNA sequence: TGCGCCAGCAGCTTTGGGACGCCCGGGGAAAAACTGTTTTTT.

This clonotype counts as medium-sized. CDR3 region: CASSARDSSMNTEAFF. The CDR3 bases are TGTGCCAGCAGCGCCCGGGACAGTAGCATGAACACTGAAGCTTTCTTT. The gene calls are TRBV9 and TRBJ1-1, with TRBD1 matching over 7 bases. J gave up 0 bases and V 3 bases, and 8 bases lay outside the gene matches. CDR1 is SGDLS, CDR2 YYNGEE, per germline. CDR3 length: 16 residues.

This clonotype is deemed medium-sized (0.01 to 0.1%). V usage is TRBV30 and J usage is TRBJ2-1; the D gene is possibly TRBD1 (6 bases). Trimming shortened V by 3 bases and J by 7 bases, and 16 bases separated the two germline ends. The CDR3 is 14 residues long. Germline assignment: CDR1 GTSNPN and CDR2 SVGIG (reference sequence). This chain's CDR3 is CAWRLGTQGNEQFF. Here the CDR3 DNA reads TGTGCCTGGAGGTTGGGCACCCAGGGGAATGAGCAGTTCTTC.

This clonotype was recorded at least ten times. The V gene is TRBV12-3 or TRBV12-4, the J gene TRBJ2-7; 11 bases match TRBD1. Losses at the gene ends were 0 bases for V and 5 bases for J; bases not matched to a gene: 6. The CDR3 loop spans 16 amino acids. CDR3 coding DNA: TGTGCCAGCAGTTTAGCGTCGTGGGACAGGGGGAACGAGCAGTACTTC. Its protein product is CASSLASWDRGNEQYF.

By share of the sample, this clonotype is medium-sized. J is TRBJ1-2 and V is TRBV5-1; a weak D match, TRBD1 (6 bases). The germline CDR1 and CDR2 sequences are SGHRS and YFSETQ. This CDR3 spans 16 amino acids. Deletions cut 0 bases from V and 2 bases from J, with 14 bases between. CDR3 loop: CASSLAQGMRNYGYTF. For the CDR3, the DNA is TGCGCCAGCAGCTTGGCACAGGGTATGAGAAACTATGGCTACACCTTC.

By sample fraction, this clonotype is medium-sized (0.01 to 0.1%). This chain uses TRBV29-1 with TRBJ2-3, with TRBD2 matching over 9 bases. Germline V lookup: CDR1 SQVTM, CDR2 ANQGSEA. The CDR3 length is 15 residues. The junction had 4 bases not matched to a gene; V was cut back by 1 base and J by 2 bases. CDR3 bases: TGCAGCGTTGAAGTCCCTAGCGGGAACACAGATACGCAGTATTTT. This encodes CSVEVPSGNTDTQYF.

This clonotype was counted many times. Being one base from a much bigger clone, this may be a read error. The V call is TRBV12-3 or TRBV12-4, the J call TRBJ1-5; D perhaps matches TRBD2 (7 bases). The better agreement between TRBJ2-3 and the DNA end casts doubt on the J call. This CDR3 contains 13 residues. The CDR3 DNA reads as TGTGCCAGCACCCAGGGAGGGGGTCAGCCCCAGTATTTT. This encodes CASTQGGGQPQYF.

This clonotype rates as medium-sized (0.01 to 0.1%). The V and J genes are TRBV20-1 and TRBJ2-1; D call uncertain. Trimming cost V 3 bases and J 3 bases, with 9 bases left between them. This CDR3 is 13 amino acids long. Germline-derived CDR1 and CDR2 are DFQATT and SNEGSKA (reference sequence). The CDR3 spells CSASVRSYNEQFF. The CDR3 nucleotides are TGCAGTGCTAGCGTCCGCAGCTACAATGAGCAGTTCTTC.

This clonotype rates as medium-sized. The CDR3 coding sequence is TGTGCCAGTAGTCGGACAGATACGAACACCGGGGAGCTGTTTTTT. It encodes CASSRTDTNTGELFF. The rearrangement uses TRBV19 and TRBJ2-2; tentatively, D is TRBD1 (6 bases). CDR3 size: 15 residues. V dropped 5 bases and J dropped 0 bases, with 10 bases sitting between them. Germline CDR1 is LNHDA and CDR2 is SQIVND (reference sequence).

This clonotype turned up a few times. With a much larger clone just one base away, this may be a read error. This chain connects TRBV7-8 to TRBJ2-3; D is undetermined. The ends were cut back, 5 bases at V and 4 bases at J, with 7 bases in the middle. CDR1 and CDR2 (germline): SGHVS, FQNEAQ. The CDR3 loop spans 12 amino acids. CDR3 sequence reads: CASSPCADTQYF. CDR3 bases: TGTGCCAGCAGCCCCTGCGCAGATACGCAGTATTTT.